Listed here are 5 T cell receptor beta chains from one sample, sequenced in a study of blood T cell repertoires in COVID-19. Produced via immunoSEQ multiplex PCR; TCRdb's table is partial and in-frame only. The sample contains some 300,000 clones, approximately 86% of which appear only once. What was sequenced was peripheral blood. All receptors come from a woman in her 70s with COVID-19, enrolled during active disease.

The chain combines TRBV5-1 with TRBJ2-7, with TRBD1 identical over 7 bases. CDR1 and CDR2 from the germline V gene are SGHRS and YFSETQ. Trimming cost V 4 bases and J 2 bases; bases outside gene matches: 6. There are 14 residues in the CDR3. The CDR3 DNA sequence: TGCGCCAGCAGCACCGGGACAGCTCCCTACGAGCAGTACTTC. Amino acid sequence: CASSTGTAPYEQYF. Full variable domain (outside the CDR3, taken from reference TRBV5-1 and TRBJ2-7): KAGVTQTPRYLIKTRGQQVTLSCSPISGHRSVSWYQQTPGQGLQFLFEYFSETQRNKGNFPGRFSGRQFSNSRSEMNVSTLELGDSALYLCASSTGTAPYEQYFGPGTRLTVT.

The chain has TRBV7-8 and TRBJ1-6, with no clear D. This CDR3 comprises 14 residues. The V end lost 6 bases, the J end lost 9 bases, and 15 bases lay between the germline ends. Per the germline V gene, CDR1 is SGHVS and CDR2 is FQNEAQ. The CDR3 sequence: CASSFRGAISPLHF. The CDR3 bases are TGTGCCAGCAGTTTCCGGGGTGCGATTTCACCCCTCCACTTT.

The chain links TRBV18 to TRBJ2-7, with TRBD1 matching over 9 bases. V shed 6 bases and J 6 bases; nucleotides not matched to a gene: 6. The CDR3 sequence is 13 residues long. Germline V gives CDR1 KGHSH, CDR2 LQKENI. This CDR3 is CASSRQGDLEQYF. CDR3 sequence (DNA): TGTGCCAGCTCGAGACAGGGGGACCTCGAGCAGTACTTC.

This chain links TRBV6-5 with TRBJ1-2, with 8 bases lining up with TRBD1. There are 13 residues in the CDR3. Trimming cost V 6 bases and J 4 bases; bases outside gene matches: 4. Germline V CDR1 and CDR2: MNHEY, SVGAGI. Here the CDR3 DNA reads TGTGCCAGCAGCCTCCAGGGGGCCTATGGCTACACCTTC. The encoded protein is CASSLQGAYGYTF.

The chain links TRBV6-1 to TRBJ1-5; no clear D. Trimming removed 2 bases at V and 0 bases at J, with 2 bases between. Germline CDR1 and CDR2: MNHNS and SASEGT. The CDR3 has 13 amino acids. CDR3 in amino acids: CASSEYSNQPQHF. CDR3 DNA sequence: TGTGCCAGCAGTGAATATAGCAATCAGCCCCAGCATTTT.